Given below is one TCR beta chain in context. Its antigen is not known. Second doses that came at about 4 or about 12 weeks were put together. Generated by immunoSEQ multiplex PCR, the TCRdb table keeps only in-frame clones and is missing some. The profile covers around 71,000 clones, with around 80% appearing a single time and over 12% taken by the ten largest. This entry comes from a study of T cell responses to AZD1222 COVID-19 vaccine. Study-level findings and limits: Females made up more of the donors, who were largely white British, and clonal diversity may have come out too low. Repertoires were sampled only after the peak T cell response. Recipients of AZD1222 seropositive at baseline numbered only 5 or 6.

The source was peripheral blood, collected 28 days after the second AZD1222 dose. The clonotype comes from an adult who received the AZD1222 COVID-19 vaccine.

The CDR3 is CASSSDRGLSTDTQYF. CDR3 DNA: TGTGCCAGCAGCTCCGACAGGGGCCTTAGCACAGATACGCAGTATTTT. This chain links TRBV5-6 with TRBJ2-3, with 8 bases lining up with TRBD1. CDR1 is SGHDT and CDR2 is YYEEEE in the germline V gene. The CDR3 consists of 16 residues. V gave up 3 bases and J gave up 0 bases; unmatched junction bases: 6.